This T cell receptor (beta chain) was sequenced for a study of blood T cell repertoires in COVID-19. The protocol was immunoSEQ multiplex PCR, while the TCRdb copy is restricted to in-frame clones and leaves out a portion. The table lists tens of thousands of clones, nearly 90% of them singletons. The CDR3 is 11 residues long. J was trimmed by 5 bases and V by 7 bases; bases with no gene match: 2. Germline loops: CDR1 DFQATT, CDR2 SNEGSKA (reference sequence). Sequencing used peripheral blood. This receptor was obtained from a woman aged 55-75 years with COVID-19, enrolled during active disease. The rearrangement links TRBV20-1 to TRBJ2-1, with 7 bases aligning to TRBD2. For the CDR3, the DNA is TGCAGTGGGGGAGGGAACAATGAGCAGTTCTTC. Residues: CSGGGNNEQFF.